This T cell receptor (beta chain) was recorded in a study of brain T cells in children with intractable seizures (dated by TCRdb to the early 2020s). Regarding the research as a whole: Resected brain tissue from roughly 50 pediatric epilepsy surgery cases was first screened for immune gene transcripts using a NanoString immunology panel. Of the approximately 12 selected surgery cases, pre-surgery blood was also sequenced for eight, so four had brain tissue only. Overall study outcomes, separate from this receptor: Viral specificity was inferred solely from CDR3 sequence similarity, and the HCMV serostatus of the patients was not known. Because pre- and post-surgery blood were sequenced to different depths, clones absent from the pre-surgery sample may reflect undersampling.

CDR1 is given as GTSNPN and CDR2 as SVGIG, both from the germline V gene (reference sequence). At the junction V is shortened by 2 bases and J by 10 bases, with 9 bases in between. Including cysteine and phenylalanine, the CDR3 has 11 amino acids. Of the read, only the CDR3 DNA is kept; its 33 bases are in frame from base 1. The immunoSEQ assay was applied to genomic DNA to generate the TCR beta chain sequences. As for the authors' bioinformatics: CDR3 sequences that did not begin with the conserved framework cysteine at position 104 were removed manually. To get clonality, the normalized Shannon's Diversity Index was subtracted from one, giving values from 0 (maximal diversity) to 1 (oligoclonal). Chi-squared comparison-of-proportions tests assessed whether the same CDR3 differed in frequency between samples, such as brain versus blood. Public clonotypes were identified by searching immuneACCESS, and similarity to known antiviral clonotypes was assessed with the VDJdb browser. TCRdb limited this immuneACCESS table to in-frame rearrangements with V and J called. A share of clones is missing; checked studies link under half to unresolved V genes, and the rest is unexplained. Clone size and the V and J calls come from that table; the DNA yielded D and trimming. Here the sample has hundreds of thousands of clones; over 90% occur a single time. Approximately 5% of the sample lies in the top ten.

In the paper's terms, the time point label means: blood from clinic visit 5 months post-surgery; TSC patient then seizure free. The surgery cases showing the highest brain T cell transcript signatures were chosen for TCR beta chain sequencing of brain tissue and, when available, of blood. Before surgery, patients had received at least one anti-epileptic drug. TCR-sequenced patients were children with drug-resistant epilepsy due to tuberous sclerosis complex, focal cortical dysplasia, Rasmussen encephalitis or hemimegalencephaly. The Monarch genomic DNA purification kit was used to extract bulk genomic DNA from unsorted brain tissue and from whole blood. A note on this clone: It has no known antigen specificity. Base qualities were left out, and no much larger clone turns up one base away.

The starting material was peripheral blood, obtained approximately 5 months after surgery. Here the chain combines TRBV30 and TRBJ1-5; TRBD1 could be the D gene, as 6 bases match. The source is a boy in the first two years of life with tuberous sclerosis and intractable seizures. The nucleotide sequence reads as follows: TGTGCCTGGAGTTCAGGGGTTCCCCAGCATTTT. Translation gives CAWSSGVPQHF.